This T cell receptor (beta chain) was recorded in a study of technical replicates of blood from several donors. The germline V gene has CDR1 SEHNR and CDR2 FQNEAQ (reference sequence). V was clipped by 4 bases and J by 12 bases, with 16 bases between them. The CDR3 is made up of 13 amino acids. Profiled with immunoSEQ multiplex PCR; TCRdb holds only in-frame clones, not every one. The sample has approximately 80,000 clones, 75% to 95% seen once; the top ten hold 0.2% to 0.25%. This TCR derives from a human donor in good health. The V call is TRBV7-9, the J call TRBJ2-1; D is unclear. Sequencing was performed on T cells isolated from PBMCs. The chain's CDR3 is CASSSWALMGQFF. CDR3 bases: TGTGCCAGCAGCTCCTGGGCGTTGATGGGGCAGTTCTTC.